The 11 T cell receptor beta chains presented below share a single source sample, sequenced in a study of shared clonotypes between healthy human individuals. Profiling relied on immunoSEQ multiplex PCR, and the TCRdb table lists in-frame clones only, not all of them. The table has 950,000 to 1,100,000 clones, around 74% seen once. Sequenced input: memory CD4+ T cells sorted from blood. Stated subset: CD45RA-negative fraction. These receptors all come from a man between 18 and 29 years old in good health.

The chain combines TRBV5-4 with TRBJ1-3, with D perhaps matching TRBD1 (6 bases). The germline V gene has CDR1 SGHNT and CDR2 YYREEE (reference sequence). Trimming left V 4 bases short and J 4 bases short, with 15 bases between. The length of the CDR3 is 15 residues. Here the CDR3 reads CASSPAGGRGNTIYF. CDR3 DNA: TGTGCCAGCAGCCCCGCGGGGGGCAGGGGAAACACCATATATTTT.

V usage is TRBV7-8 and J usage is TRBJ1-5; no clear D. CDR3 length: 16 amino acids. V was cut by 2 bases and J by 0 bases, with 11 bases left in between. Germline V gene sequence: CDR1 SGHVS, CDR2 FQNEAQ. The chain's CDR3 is CASSLKEKGSNQPQHF. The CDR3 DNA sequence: TGTGCCAGCAGCTTAAAGGAGAAAGGTAGCAATCAGCCCCAGCATTTT. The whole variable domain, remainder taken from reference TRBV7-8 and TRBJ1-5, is GAGVSQSPRYKVAKRGQDVALRCDPISGHVSLFWYQQALGQGPEFLTYFQNEAQLDKSGLPSDRFFAERPEGSVSTLKIQRTQQEDSAVYLCASSLKEKGSNQPQHFGDGTRLSIL.

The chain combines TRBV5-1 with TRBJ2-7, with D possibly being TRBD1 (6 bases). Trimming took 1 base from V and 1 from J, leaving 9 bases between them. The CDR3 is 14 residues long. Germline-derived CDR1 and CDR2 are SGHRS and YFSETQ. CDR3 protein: CASSLMTGSYEQYF. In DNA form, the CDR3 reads TGCGCCAGCAGCTTGATGACAGGATCCTACGAGCAGTACTTC.

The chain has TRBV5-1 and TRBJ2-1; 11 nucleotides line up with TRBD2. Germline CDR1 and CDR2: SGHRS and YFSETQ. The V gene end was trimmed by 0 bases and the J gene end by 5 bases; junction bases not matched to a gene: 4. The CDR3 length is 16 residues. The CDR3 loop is CASSLVTSGANNEQFF. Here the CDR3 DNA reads TGCGCCAGCAGCTTGGTGACTAGCGGGGCGAACAATGAGCAGTTCTTC.

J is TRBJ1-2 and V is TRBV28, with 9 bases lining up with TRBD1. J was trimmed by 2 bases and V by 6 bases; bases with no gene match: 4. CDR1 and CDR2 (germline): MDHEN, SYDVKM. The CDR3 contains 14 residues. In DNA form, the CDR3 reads TGTGCCAGCAGGACCACAGGGGGCAACTATGGCTACACCTTC. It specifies CASRTTGGNYGYTF.

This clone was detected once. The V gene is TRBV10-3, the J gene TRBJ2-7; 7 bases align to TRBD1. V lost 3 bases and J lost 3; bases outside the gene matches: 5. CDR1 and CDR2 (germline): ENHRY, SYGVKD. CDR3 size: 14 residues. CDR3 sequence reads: CAISEGTEHYEQYF. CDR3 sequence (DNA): TGTGCCATCAGTGAAGGGACAGAACACTACGAGCAGTACTTC.

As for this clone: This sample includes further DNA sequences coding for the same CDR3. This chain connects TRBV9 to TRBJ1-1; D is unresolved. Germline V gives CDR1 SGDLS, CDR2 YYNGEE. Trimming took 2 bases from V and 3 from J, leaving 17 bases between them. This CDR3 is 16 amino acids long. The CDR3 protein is CASSVGTGKMYTEAFF. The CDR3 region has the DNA TGTGCCAGCAGCGTTGGTACGGGAAAGATGTACACTGAAGCTTTCTTT.

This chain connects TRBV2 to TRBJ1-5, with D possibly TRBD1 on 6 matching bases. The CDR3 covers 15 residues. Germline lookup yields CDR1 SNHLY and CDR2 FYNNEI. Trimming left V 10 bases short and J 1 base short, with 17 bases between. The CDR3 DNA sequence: TGTGCCACCCGAGGGCAGGGGCTAAGCAATCAGCCCCAGCATTTT. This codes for CATRGQGLSNQPQHF.

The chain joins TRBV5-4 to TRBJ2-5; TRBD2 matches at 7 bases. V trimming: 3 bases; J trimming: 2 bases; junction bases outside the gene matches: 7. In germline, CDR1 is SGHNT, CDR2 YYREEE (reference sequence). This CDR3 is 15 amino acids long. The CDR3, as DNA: TGTGCCAGCAGCTCCCGGGACTATTCGCAAGAGACCCAGTACTTC. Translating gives CASSSRDYSQETQYF.

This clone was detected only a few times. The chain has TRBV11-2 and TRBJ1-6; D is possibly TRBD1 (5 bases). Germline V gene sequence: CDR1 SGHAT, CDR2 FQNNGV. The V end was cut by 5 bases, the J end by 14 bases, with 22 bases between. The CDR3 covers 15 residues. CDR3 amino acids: CASSPTGTPSEALHF. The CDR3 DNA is TGTGCCAGCAGCCCCACCGGGACCCCCAGCGAGGCCCTCCACTTT. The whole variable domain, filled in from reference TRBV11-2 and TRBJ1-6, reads EAGVAQSPRYKIIEKRQSVAFWCNPISGHATLYWYQQILGQGPKLLIQFQNNGVVDDSQLPKDRFSAERLKGVDSTLKIQPAKLEDSAVYLCASSPTGTPSEALHFGNGTRLTVT.

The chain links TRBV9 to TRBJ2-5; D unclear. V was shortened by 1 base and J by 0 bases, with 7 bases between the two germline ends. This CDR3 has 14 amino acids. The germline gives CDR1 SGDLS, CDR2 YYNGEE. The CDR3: CASSVSLYQETQYF. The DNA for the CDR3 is TGTGCCAGCAGCGTATCACTGTACCAAGAGACCCAGTACTTC.